The 2 T cell receptor beta chains presented below share a single source sample, sequenced in a study of human T cells and chemical hapten exposure. Time point given: patch test 1, 2 weeks after DPC sensitization. Described treatment: therapeutic diphenylcyclopropenone sensitization with weekly scalp DPC. TCRdb re-analysed the RACE reads in MiXCR, keeping a single row per CDR3 protein. The profile shows 380,000 or so distinct CDR3 sequences, 4.8% of them singletons. Material: whole blood, obtained in connection with sensitization to the hapten diphenylcyclopropenone (DPC). Receptors were obtained from a woman in her forties or fifties with alopecia areata. Some clones in this sample may be carry-over from other donors' samples.

V gene TRBV9 combines with J gene TRBJ2-7, with TRBD1 matching over 10 bases. CDR3 length: 15 amino acids. Trimming removed 0 bases from V and 2 bases from J; junction bases left unmatched: 2. CDR1 SGDLS and CDR2 YYNGEE come from the germline V gene. The CDR3 is CASSVGDRGPYEQYF. DNA for the CDR3: TGTGCCAGCAGCGTAGGGGACAGGGGCCCCTACGAGCAGTACTTC.

The chain links TRBV24-1 to TRBJ2-1; weak D call: TRBD1 (5 bases). This CDR3 has 15 residues. V was pared by 4 bases and J by 5 bases, with 14 bases between. Germline V lookup: CDR1 KGHDR, CDR2 SFDVKD. The CDR3 spells CATSDRQGSHNEQFF. Here the CDR3 DNA reads TGTGCCACCAGTGACCGCCAGGGTTCCCACAATGAGCAGTTCTTC.